A selection of T cell receptor beta chains follows, all from one sample in a study of blood T cell repertoires in COVID-19. Profiled with immunoSEQ multiplex PCR; TCRdb holds only in-frame clones, not every one. This table has 150,000 to 200,000 clones, 90% appearing once. Material for sequencing was peripheral blood. These receptors all stem from a man aged 45-60 years with acute or convalescent COVID-19. The CDR3 runs from the conserved cysteine through the conserved F or W. A D gene is named only where the DNA matches it firmly. Expanded clones get a size class; other rows say once, few or many, or leave the size out.

J | size | D | V | DNA | CDR3
TRBJ1-1 | . | . | TRBV19 | TGTGCCAGTAGTGAAGTGAGGGACACTGAAGCTTTCTTT | CASSEVRDTEAFF
TRBJ1-6 | few | . | TRBV6-5 | TGTGCCAGCAGTTACTTGTCCAAAAGGGGTTCACCCCTCCACTTT | CASSYLSKRGSPLHF
TRBJ1-1 | . | TRBD1 | TRBV7-3 | TGTGCCAGCAGCCGACTAGCAGGGGGCGAAATCGTTTTCTTT | CASSRLAGGEIVFF
TRBJ2-7 | once | TRBD1 | TRBV4-1 | TGCGCCAGCAGCCAAGCAGGACAGGCGCCCTACGAGCAGTACTTC | CASSQAGQAPYEQYF
TRBJ1-5 | . | TRBD1 | TRBV7-9 | TGTGCCAGCAGCTTAGGACCGGGACAGGGGAGTCAGCCCCAGCATTTT | CASSLGPGQGSQPQHF
TRBJ2-1 | . | TRBD1 | TRBV11-2 | TGTGCCAGCAGCTGGTACGGACAGGCGCGGTACAATGAGCAGTTCTTC | CASSWYGQARYNEQFF
TRBJ1-2 | once | TRBD1 | TRBV19 | TGTGCCAGTAGTATCGACAGGGACTTTAACTATGGCTACACCTTC | CASSIDRDFNYGYTF
TRBJ2-1 | once | . | TRBV3-1/TRBV3-2 | TGTGCCAGCAGCCACGTATTCTCTAGGAAGGAGGAGCAGTTCTTC | CASSHVFSRKEEQFF
TRBJ2-1 | . | . | TRBV7-2 | TGTGCCAGCAGCTTAGGGGCGTCCTACAATGAGCAGTTCTTC | CASSLGASYNEQFF
TRBJ1-6 | . | TRBD1 | TRBV2 | TGTGCCAGCAGTGAGGGGACAGGGAGTTCACCCCTCCACTTT | CASSEGTGSSPLHF
TRBJ2-2 | . | . | TRBV7-2 | TGTGCCAGCAGCTTACTAGTGAACACCGGGGAGCTGTTTTTT | CASSLLVNTGELFF
TRBJ1-4 | . | . | TRBV18 | TGTGCCAGCTCACCTGGGGGGACTAATGAAAAACTGTTTTTT | CASSPGGTNEKLFF
TRBJ2-5 | . | . | TRBV13 | TGTGCCAGCAGCACGGCCAGGAATATCGCAGAGACCCAGTACTTC | CASSTARNIAETQYF
TRBJ2-1 | . | . | TRBV14 | TGTGCCAGCAGCCCGCGGCCAAGTTACAATGAGCAGTTCTTC | CASSPRPSYNEQFF
TRBJ1-4 | . | . | TRBV28 | TGTGCCAGCAGTTTCCCAGGGCTACGGGGGGAAAAACTGTTTTTT | CASSFPGLRGEKLFF
TRBJ2-7 | once | . | TRBV2 | TGTGCCAGCGTGGCGGGGTTGGGAGCGACGACCTACGAGCAGTACTTC | CASVAGLGATTYEQYF
TRBJ2-5 | . | TRBD1 | TRBV9 | TGTGCCAGCAGCACTCACCGGGACAGGGGCCGAGAGACCCAGTACTTC | CASSTHRDRGRETQYF
TRBJ1-1 | once | . | TRBV28 | TGTGCCAGCAGTTTATCTGGCAGGGCGAACACTGAAGCTTTCTTT | CASSLSGRANTEAFF
TRBJ2-5 | . | TRBD2 | TRBV9 | TGTGCCAGCAGCCCTAGGGGACTAGCGGGATTAGAGACCCAGTACTTC | CASSPRGLAGLETQYF
TRBJ1-2 | . | . | TRBV2 | TGTGCCAGCCTTTGGGGAGGGTATGGCTACACCTTC | CASLWGGYGYTF
TRBJ1-1 | . | TRBD1 | TRBV14 | TGTGCCAGCAGCCAGTACAGGGGGGTGAACACTGAAGCTTTCTTT | CASSQYRGVNTEAFF
TRBJ2-1 | . | . | TRBV10-3 | TGTGCCATCAGTGAGTACAGGATCAATGAGCAGTTCTTC | CAISEYRINEQFF
TRBJ2-2 | . | . | TRBV12-3/TRBV12-4 | TGTGCCAGTCGGAGGTTCACCGGGGAGCTGTTTTTT | CASRRFTGELFF
TRBJ2-7 | . | . | TRBV28 | TGTGCCAGCAGTCCAGGGATCTACGAGCAGTACTTC | CASSPGIYEQYF
TRBJ1-1 | . | . | TRBV27 | TGTGCCAGCAGTTCTATTCGGAACAGGGAGGGGAACACTGAAGCTTTCTTT | CASSSIRNREGNTEAFF
TRBJ1-4 | once | . | TRBV6-5 | TGTGCCAGCAGTTACCGGGTGGGTGAAAAACTGTTTTTT | CASSYRVGEKLFF
TRBJ2-3 | . | . | TRBV6-4 | TGTGCCAGCAGTGACTCTAAAGATACGCAGTATTTT | CASSDSKDTQYF
TRBJ2-3 | . | TRBD1 | TRBV10-2 | TGCGCCAGCGTAAGGAGGACAGGGGCAGGAAGTATAGATACGCAGTATTTT | CASVRRTGAGSIDTQYF
TRBJ2-1 | . | . | TRBV5-8 | TGTGCCAGCAGCTTGGCCAGGGGTGGAGTGCATGAGCAGTTCTTC | CASSLARGGVHEQFF
TRBJ2-2 | . | . | TRBV10-3 | TGTGCCATCAGCCCCGTCACCGGGGAGCTGTTTTTT | CAISPVTGELFF
TRBJ2-1 | . | TRBD1 | TRBV11-2 | TGTGCCAGCAGCCACCGAGACAGGGGCAATGAGCAGTTCTTC | CASSHRDRGNEQFF
TRBJ1-2 | . | . | TRBV7-9 | TGTGCCAGCAGCCCTGACGGGGTTGATGGCTACACCTTC | CASSPDGVDGYTF
TRBJ2-7 | . | TRBD2 | TRBV11-1 | TGTGCCAGCAGTGAAGCCCTGACTAGCGGGAACTACGAGCAGTACTTC | CASSEALTSGNYEQYF
TRBJ2-7 | . | TRBD2 | TRBV7-3 | TGTGCCAGCAGCTTAACACTAGCGGGGGAGCAGTACTTC | CASSLTLAGEQYF
TRBJ1-1 | . | TRBD1 | TRBV27 | TGTGCCAGCAGTCCGGGGACAGGCCAGAACACTGAAGCTTTCTTT | CASSPGTGQNTEAFF
TRBJ1-5 | . | . | TRBV19 | TGTGCCAGTAGTATAGATCCCGGCGACAGCTCTCATCAGCCCCAGCATTTT | CASSIDPGDSSHQPQHF
TRBJ1-1 | . | . | TRBV6-6 | TGTGCCAGCAGTCCAACCCCTTGGGAGTCTCGAATGAACACTGAAGCTTTCTTT | CASSPTPWESRMNTEAFF
TRBJ1-1 | once | . | TRBV27 | TGTGCCAGCAGTTTATACCCCAGTCCAGGGGTTCCCACTGAAGCTTTCTTT | CASSLYPSPGVPTEAFF